Below, one TCR beta chain is given with its context. Its antigen is currently unknown. Every patient underwent thyroid surgery untreated. This record belongs to a study of metastatic and nonmetastatic thyroid tumors. The overall study: The authors compared repertoires across blood and tumor or nodule tissue from malignant and benign thyroid patients.

CDR3 length: 13 residues. The germline V gene has CDR1 MNHEY and CDR2 SVGEGT. The V gene lost 0 bases and the J gene lost 6 bases, with 6 bases spanning the gap. Study-wide points: It was reportedly found that TCR beta diversity was significantly higher in malignant thyroid tumors than in benign nodules, a difference seen in both blood and tumor samples.

Original methodology: Clinicopathological groups differed in CDR3, with these differences serving to build a distant-metastasis classifier for papillary thyroid cancer. MiXCR re-clonotyped the PCR reads for TCRdb. The V and J calls reflect TCRdb's pipeline rather than the authors' work. The profile covers 10,000 to 15,000 clones, with roughly 29% appearing a single time and approximately 18% taken by the ten largest. This sequence originates from a female donor with papillary thyroid cancer or a benign thyroid nodule (not recorded which). Some clones in this sample may be carry-over from other donors' samples. This chain uses TRBV6-2 or TRBV6-3 with TRBJ1-5; D is undetermined. The sample taken for sequencing was tumor tissue. As DNA, the CDR3 is TGTGCCAGCAGTTACTCGTTACTTCAGCCCCAGCATTTT. Translating gives CASSYSLLQPQHF.